This T cell receptor beta chain was profiled in a study of blood T cell repertoires in COVID-19. Assay: immunoSEQ multiplex PCR; the TCRdb copy retains only in-frame clones and omits some. The repertoire holds about 140,000 clones, with 88% as singletons. The V end was cut by 3 bases, the J end by 2 bases, with 15 bases between. The CDR3 runs 16 residues. Germline loops: CDR1 SGHTS, CDR2 YDEGEE. Sequenced input: peripheral blood. This chain links TRBV5-8 with TRBJ1-5, with D maybe TRBD1 (6 bases). This TCR was recovered from a man in his fifties with active or convalescent COVID-19. The CDR3 reads CASSSGQLAGNQPQHF. In DNA, the CDR3 is TGTGCCAGCAGCTCCGGACAGCTAGCCGGCAATCAGCCCCAGCATTTT. The variable domain in full, with the rest retrieved from reference TRBV5-8 and TRBJ1-5, is EAGVTQSPTHLIKTRGQQATLRCSPISGHTSVYWYQQALGLGLQFLLWYDEGEERNRGNFPPRFSGRQFPNYSSELNVNALELEDSALYLCASSSGQLAGNQPQHFGDGTRLSIL.